This T cell receptor (beta chain) was recorded in a study of blood T cells in healthy people across ages. The authors drew around 11 milliliters of peripheral blood from each donor. Overall study findings and caveats: Samples with more naive T cells showed higher observed beta diversity. Donors of long life had a larger count of naive CD4+ cells and greater diversity than aged donors.

A second about 7 to 11 cycle PCR used barcoded and J-beta primers. Each cDNA molecule carried a tag from a template-switch adaptor that contained 12 random nucleotides. MiXCR, applied by TCRdb to the 5' RACE reads, yields one record per CDR3 protein. The data contain about 570,000 distinct CDR3 sequences, 25% to 30% of them singletons. A word on this clonotype: What it recognizes is unknown.

CDR3 length equals 17 residues. Trimming at V came to 2 bases and at J to 7 bases, leaving 12 bases not matched to a gene. Per germline, CDR1 MNHNS and CDR2 SASEGT. V usage is TRBV6-1 and J usage is TRBJ2-5, with 11 bases identical to TRBD1. The sample was blood. This TCR came from a woman in her 70s in good health. As DNA, the CDR3 is TGTGCCAGCAGTGAACGGCCGGGGGACAGGGGGATTTGGACCCAGTACTTC. Amino acids: CASSERPGDRGIWTQYF.